The rows below give T cell receptor beta chains drawn from one sample of a study of T cells after yellow fever vaccination. TCRdb re-analysed the 5' RACE reads in MiXCR, keeping a single row per CDR3 protein. In the table there are 200,000 to 250,000 distinct CDR3 sequences, under 3.5% of which are singletons. This sample comprised CD4+ T cells sorted from PBMCs, obtained 10 days after the yellow fever booster vaccination. The receptors were sampled from a young man who received the YFV17D yellow fever vaccine. The CDR3 runs from the conserved cysteine through the conserved F or W. A D gene is named only where the DNA matches it firmly. Clone size is stated in some rows and not others, as once, few, many or a class when expanded.

TRBV30	NA	NA	TRBJ2-3	CAWSRGSTDTQYF	TGTGCCTGGAGCAGGGGTTCGACAGATACGCAGTATTTT
TRBV2	NA	NA	TRBJ2-3	CASSVMGPADTQYF	TGTGCCAGCAGTGTTATGGGGCCGGCAGATACGCAGTATTTT
TRBV28	many	TRBD1	TRBJ1-6	CASRPSDRGPDSPLHF	TGTGCCAGCAGACCTTCGGACAGGGGGCCGGATTCACCCCTCCACTTT
TRBV12-3/TRBV12-4	few	NA	TRBJ1-2	CASSPLTPPTYTF	TGTGCCAGCAGTCCCCTAACGCCTCCTACCTACACCTTC
TRBV3-1	many	NA	TRBJ2-5	CASSQDPGVMETQYF	TGTGCCAGCAGCCAAGACCCAGGGGTAATGGAGACCCAGTACTTC
TRBV9	many	NA	TRBJ1-1	CASSVAPLPRDAGVANTEAFF	TGTGCCAGCAGCGTAGCCCCCCTACCCCGGGACGCTGGGGTTGCGAACACTGAAGCTTTCTTT
TRBV7-2	few	TRBD1	TRBJ1-2	CASSSLVLDRGGYTF	TGTGCCAGCAGCTCTTTAGTCCTGGACAGGGGCGGCTACACCTTC
TRBV7-2	many	NA	TRBJ1-1	CASSFFSSIMNTEAFF	TGTGCCAGCAGCTTCTTTTCGTCCATCATGAACACTGAAGCTTTCTTT
TRBV18	NA	TRBD1	TRBJ2-2	CASSPPGQGSTGELFF	TGTGCCAGCTCACCACCGGGACAGGGGAGCACCGGGGAGCTGTTTTTT
TRBV7-9	NA	TRBD2	TRBJ2-5	CASSSTTGIAGGPGRETQYF	TGTGCCAGCAGTTCGACTACGGGGATAGCGGGGGGGCCTGGCAGAGAGACCCAGTACTTC
TRBV5-1	many	TRBD1	TRBJ2-6	CASSGSTGSGANVLTF	TGCGCCAGCAGCGGTTCGACAGGGTCCGGGGCCAACGTCCTGACTTTC
TRBV18	few	TRBD1	TRBJ1-1	CASSATGKIEAFF	TGTGCCAGCTCAGCGACAGGGAAAATTGAAGCTTTCTTT
TRBV27	many	TRBD1	TRBJ2-3	CASSLTRPGQGIRDTQYF	TGTGCCAGCAGTTTAACGCGCCCGGGACAGGGGATTAGAGATACGCAGTATTTT
TRBV2	many	TRBD1	TRBJ1-1	CASSGDRGRAEAFF	TGTGCCAGCAGTGGGGACAGGGGGCGCGCTGAAGCTTTCTTT
TRBV20-1	NA	NA	TRBJ2-3	CSTREGTDTQYF	TGCAGTACCCGAGAAGGCACAGATACGCAGTATTTT
TRBV5-1	many	NA	TRBJ2-5	CASSLGGRMLQETQYF	TGCGCCAGCAGCTTGGGAGGTCGAATGCTCCAAGAGACCCAGTACTTC
TRBV12-3/TRBV12-4	medium-sized	TRBD1	TRBJ1-1	CASRTYDITGAKYGAFF	TGTGCCAGCCGAACCTACGACATTACAGGGGCAAAATATGGAGCTTTCTTT
TRBV5-1	many	NA	TRBJ1-5	CASSPTPQGKDNQPQHF	TGCGCCAGCAGCCCGACCCCACAGGGAAAAGACAATCAGCCCCAGCATTTT
TRBV5-1	many	NA	TRBJ1-2	CASRDDGYGYTF	TGCGCCAGCAGGGACGATGGGTATGGCTACACCTTC
TRBV4-3	NA	NA	TRBJ2-2	CASSQPPDPNTGELFF	TGCGCCAGCAGCCAACCACCGGACCCCAACACCGGGGAGCTGTTTTTT
TRBV7-9	NA	NA	TRBJ1-6	CASSTQAGGNSPLHF	TGTGCCAGCAGTACCCAGGCCGGGGGTAATTCACCCCTCCACTTT
TRBV27	many	NA	TRBJ2-2	CASSLGVRRLDTGELFF	TGTGCCAGCAGTTTAGGGGTTAGGCGGCTGGACACCGGGGAGCTGTTTTTT
TRBV19	NA	NA	TRBJ1-5	CASRRERNQPQHF	TGTGCCAGTAGAAGGGAAAGGAATCAGCCCCAGCATTTT
TRBV5-1	NA	NA	TRBJ2-5	CASNQDNQETQYF	TGCGCCAGCAATCAGGACAACCAAGAGACCCAGTACTTC
TRBV18	NA	NA	TRBJ2-5	CASSPPPRAETQYF	TGTGCCAGCTCACCACCGCCCAGGGCTGAGACCCAGTACTTC
TRBV19	NA	TRBD1	TRBJ1-1	CASRHRGMVAEAFF	TGTGCCAGTAGACACAGGGGGATGGTGGCTGAAGCTTTCTTT
TRBV2	many	NA	TRBJ2-4	CAIALTETTQYF	TGTGCCATCGCTCTTACGGAGACAACTCAGTACTTC
TRBV7-2	many	NA	TRBJ2-7	CASSLMWDSYEQYF	TGTGCCAGCAGCTTAATGTGGGACTCCTACGAGCAGTACTTC
TRBV10-3	few	NA	TRBJ2-1	CAISEWDANNEQFF	TGTGCCATCAGTGAGTGGGACGCAAACAATGAGCAGTTCTTC
TRBV5-4	NA	TRBD1	TRBJ1-4	CASSPTGGLEKLFF	TGTGCCAGCAGCCCGACAGGGGGTTTGGAAAAACTGTTTTTT
TRBV4-1	NA	TRBD2	TRBJ2-5	CASSQERSERGGRETQYF	TGCGCCAGCAGCCAAGAGCGGTCGGAGCGGGGGGGCAGAGAGACCCAGTACTTC
TRBV6-5	NA	NA	TRBJ1-1	CASSYPKGTEAFF	TGTGCCAGCAGTTACCCCAAGGGCACTGAAGCTTTCTTT
TRBV7-2	many	NA	TRBJ1-2	CASSLAGDGLGYGYTF	TGTGCCAGCAGCTTAGCCGGGGACGGTTTGGGATATGGCTACACCTTC
TRBV20-1	many	TRBD1	TRBJ1-2	CSAGDRGVGYGYTF	TGCAGTGCTGGCGACAGGGGTGTCGGCTATGGCTACACCTTC
TRBV18	many	TRBD1	TRBJ2-3	CASSPTGAEDTQYF	TGTGCCAGCTCACCCACAGGGGCGGAAGATACGCAGTATTTT
TRBV7-2	many	NA	TRBJ1-4	CASSPQPHRVTNEKLFF	TGTGCCAGCAGCCCCCAACCTCACAGGGTAACTAATGAAAAACTGTTTTTT
TRBV11-2	few	TRBD1	TRBJ1-1	CASSLEPDRVVFF	TGTGCCAGCAGCTTAGAACCGGACAGGGTTGTTTTCTTT
TRBV5-1	many	TRBD1	TRBJ2-5	CASSSPGQGQTQYF	TGCGCCAGCAGCTCTCCGGGACAGGGCCAGACCCAGTACTTC
TRBV27	many	TRBD1	TRBJ1-6	CASSFRTGTHSPLHF	TGTGCCAGCAGTTTCCGGACAGGGACCCATTCACCCCTCCACTTT
TRBV10-2	few	NA	TRBJ2-5	CASGGSGGETQYF	TGCGCCAGCGGGGGTTCAGGCGGGGAGACCCAGTACTTC
TRBV6-5	few	NA	TRBJ1-1	CASSSPAGMDTEAFF	TGTGCCAGCAGCTCCCCGGCAGGGATGGACACTGAAGCTTTCTTT
TRBV19	few	NA	TRBJ1-5	CASSIGDSLWNQPQHF	TGTGCCAGTAGTATCGGCGACAGCTTATGGAATCAGCCCCAGCATTTT
TRBV12-3/TRBV12-4	many	TRBD1	TRBJ1-6	CASSFRQGLNSPLHF	TGTGCCAGCAGTTTTAGACAGGGACTCAATTCACCCCTCCACTTT